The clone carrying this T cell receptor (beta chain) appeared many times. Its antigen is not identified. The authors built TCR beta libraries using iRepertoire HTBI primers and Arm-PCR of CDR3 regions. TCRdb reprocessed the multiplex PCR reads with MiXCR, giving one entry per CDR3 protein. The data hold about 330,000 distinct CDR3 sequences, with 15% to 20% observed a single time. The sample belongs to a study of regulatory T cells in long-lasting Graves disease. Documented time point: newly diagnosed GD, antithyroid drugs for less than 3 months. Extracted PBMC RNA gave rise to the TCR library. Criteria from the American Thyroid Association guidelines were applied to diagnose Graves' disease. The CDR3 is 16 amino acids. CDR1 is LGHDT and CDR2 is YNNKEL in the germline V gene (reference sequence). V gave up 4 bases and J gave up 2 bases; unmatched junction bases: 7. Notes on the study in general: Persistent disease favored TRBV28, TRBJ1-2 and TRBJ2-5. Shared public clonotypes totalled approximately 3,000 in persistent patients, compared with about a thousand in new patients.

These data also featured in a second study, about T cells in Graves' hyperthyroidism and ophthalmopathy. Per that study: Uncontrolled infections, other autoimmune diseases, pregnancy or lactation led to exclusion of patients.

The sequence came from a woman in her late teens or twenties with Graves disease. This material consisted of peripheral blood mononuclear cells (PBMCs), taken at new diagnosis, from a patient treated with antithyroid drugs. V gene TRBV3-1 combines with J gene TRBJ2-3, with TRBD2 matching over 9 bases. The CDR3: CASSRIAGAYTDTQYF. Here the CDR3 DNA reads TGTGCCAGCAGCCGAATAGCGGGGGCCTACACAGATACGCAGTATTTT.